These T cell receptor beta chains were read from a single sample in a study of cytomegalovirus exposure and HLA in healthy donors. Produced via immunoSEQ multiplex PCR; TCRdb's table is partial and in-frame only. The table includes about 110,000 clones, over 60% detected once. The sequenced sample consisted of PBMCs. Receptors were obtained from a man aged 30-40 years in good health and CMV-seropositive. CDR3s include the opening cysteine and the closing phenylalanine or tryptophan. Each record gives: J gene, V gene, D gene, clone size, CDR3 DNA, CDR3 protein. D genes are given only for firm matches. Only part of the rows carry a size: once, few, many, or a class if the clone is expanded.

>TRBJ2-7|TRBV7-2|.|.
TGTGCCAGCAGCTTAGACTCACTCGGGTACGAGCAGTACTTC
CASSLDSLGYEQYF
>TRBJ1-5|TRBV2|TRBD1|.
TGTGCCAGCAAAGGGGGCATGTACAATCAGCCCCAGCATTTT
CASKGGMYNQPQHF
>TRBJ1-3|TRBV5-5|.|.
TGTGCCAGCAGCTTTGGCCCAGGGGACGGAAACACCATATATTTT
CASSFGPGDGNTIYF
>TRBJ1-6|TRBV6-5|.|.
TGTGCCAGCAGCACTGGCTCCTATAATTCACCCCTCCACTTT
CASSTGSYNSPLHF
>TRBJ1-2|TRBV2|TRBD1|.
TGTGCCAGCAGAACAGGGGGCATAGGAGGCTACACCTTC
CASRTGGIGGYTF
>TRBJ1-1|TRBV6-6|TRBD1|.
TGTGCCAGCAGCCTACAGGGGGTAAACACTGAAGCTTTCTTT
CASSLQGVNTEAFF
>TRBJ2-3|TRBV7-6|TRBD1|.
TGTGCCAGCAGGACGACAGGGGCTTTATCAGATACGCAGTATTTT
CASRTTGALSDTQYF
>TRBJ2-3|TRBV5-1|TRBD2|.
TGCGCCAGCACCGAGCGGGGGGACACAGATACGCAGTATTTT
CASTERGDTDTQYF
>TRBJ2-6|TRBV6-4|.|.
TGTGCCAGCAGCAGCGTCTCTGGGGCCAACGTCCTGACTTTC
CASSSVSGANVLTF
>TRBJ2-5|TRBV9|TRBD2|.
TGTGCCAGCAGCGTAGAAAGCGGGGGGGGCTATGAGACCCAGTACTTC
CASSVESGGGYETQYF
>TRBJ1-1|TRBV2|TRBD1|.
TGTGCCAGCAGCAATGGGGACAGGGAAGCTTTCTTT
CASSNGDREAFF
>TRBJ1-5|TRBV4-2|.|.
TGTGCCAGCAGCCAAGAAGGCGGCTCCGCCAATCTGCCCCAGCATTTT
CASSQEGGSANLPQHF
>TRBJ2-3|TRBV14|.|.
TGTGCCAGCAGCCAAGAGACTATCACAGATACGCAGTATTTT
CASSQETITDTQYF
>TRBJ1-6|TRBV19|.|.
TGTGCCAGTAGTATTACGGGGACACATAATTCACCCCTCCACTTT
CASSITGTHNSPLHF
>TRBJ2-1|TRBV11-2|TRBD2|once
TGTGCCAGCAGCCCGAGGCGCGGGGGTATTCATGAGCAGTTCTTC
CASSPRRGGIHEQFF
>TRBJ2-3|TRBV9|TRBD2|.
TGTGCCAGCAGCGTCCTAGCGGGGAGCACAGATACGCAGTATTTT
CASSVLAGSTDTQYF
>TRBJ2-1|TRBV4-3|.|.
TGCGCCAGCAGCCAAGAGGGTGGGGGGGCTTGGAATGAGCAGTTCTTC
CASSQEGGGAWNEQFF
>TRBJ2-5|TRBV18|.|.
TGTGCCAGCTCCGTTACAGGGCCAGAGACCCAGTACTTC
CASSVTGPETQYF
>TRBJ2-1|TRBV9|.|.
TGTGCCAGCAGCGTAGGAGGTGACGGCTGGCTCTACAATGAGCAGTTCTTC
CASSVGGDGWLYNEQFF
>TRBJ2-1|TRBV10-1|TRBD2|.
TGCGCCAGCAGTGACCCCGGGACTACGGGGGGCAATGAGCAGTTCTTC
CASSDPGTTGGNEQFF
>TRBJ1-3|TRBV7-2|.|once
TGTGCCAGCAGCTTCCGGGGAGGGCATGGAAACACCATATATTTT
CASSFRGGHGNTIYF
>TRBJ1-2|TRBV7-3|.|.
TGTGCCAGCAGCTTCCAACATCAGGCGAACTATGGCTACACCTTC
CASSFQHQANYGYTF
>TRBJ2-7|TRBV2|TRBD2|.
TGTGCCAGCAGTGAATCCGGACTAGCCTACGAGCAGTACTTC
CASSESGLAYEQYF
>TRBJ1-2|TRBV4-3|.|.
TGCGCCAGCAGCCAAGATCGGGGGGAGGACTATGGCTACACCTTC
CASSQDRGEDYGYTF
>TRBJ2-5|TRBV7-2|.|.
TGTGCCAGCAGCTTTTATGGTCCCGGGGAGACCCAGTACTTC
CASSFYGPGETQYF
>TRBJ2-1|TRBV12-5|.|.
TGTGCTAGTGGTTTGGTAAGCGGACTACGGGACAATGAGCAGTTCTTC
CASGLVSGLRDNEQFF